Following are 23 T cell receptor beta chains from one sample sequenced in a study of cytomegalovirus exposure and HLA in healthy donors. 13 Jbeta primers and 60 Vbeta primers were used for the PCR. Assay used: immunoSEQ multiplex PCR; TCRdb lists only in-frame clones, some missing. The table includes 160,000 or so clones, around 79% detected once. The sample taken for sequencing was PBMCs. These receptors were obtained from a woman aged 40 to 50 in good health and CMV-seronegative.

The V and J genes are TRBV29-1 and TRBJ2-1; possibly TRBD1 for D (5 bases). This CDR3 is 13 amino acids long. CDR1 SQVTM and CDR2 ANQGSEA come from the germline V gene. The V end lost 6 bases, the J end lost 7 bases, and 16 bases lay between the germline ends. The CDR3 protein is CSVRTFLGNEQFF. For the CDR3, the DNA is TGCAGCGTCCGGACATTCCTAGGGAATGAGCAGTTCTTC.

This chain joins TRBV5-4 and TRBJ1-1, with D possibly matching TRBD1 (6 bases). The CDR3 length is 14 residues. V dropped 0 bases and J dropped 1 base, with 7 bases sitting between them. In germline, CDR1 is SGHNT, CDR2 YYREEE (reference sequence). The CDR3 DNA follows: TGTGCCAGCAGCTTGGACAGGGCGAACACTGAAGCTTTCTTT. Translating gives CASSLDRANTEAFF. Full variable domain (outside the CDR3, taken from reference TRBV5-4 and TRBJ1-1): ETGVTQSPTHLIKTRGQQVTLRCSSQSGHNTVSWYQQALGQGPQFIFQYYREEENGRGNFPPRFSGLQFPNYSSELNVNALELDDSALYLCASSLDRANTEAFFGQGTRLTVV.

CDR3: CASRVDRGNTEAFF. CDR3 sequence (DNA): TGTGCCAGTAGAGTTGACAGAGGGAACACTGAAGCTTTCTTT. V and J are TRBV19 and TRBJ1-1; D may be TRBD1 (5 bases). The germline V gene has CDR1 LNHDA and CDR2 SQIVND (reference sequence). Trimming stripped 6 bases from V and 1 base from J, with 12 bases between. The CDR3 spans 14 residues.

A few counts support this clone. The chain employs TRBV2 and TRBJ2-7; 9 bases match TRBD2. The V gene's germline CDR1 is SNHLY and CDR2 FYNNEI. The CDR3 length is 15 residues. V gave up 8 bases and J gave up 7 bases; unmatched junction bases: 15. The CDR3 DNA reads as TGTGCCAGCGGGGTAGCGGGGGCGGAATTAAGTGAGCAGTACTTC. This gives the protein CASGVAGAELSEQYF.

This clone was seen a single time. This chain connects TRBV6-6 to TRBJ1-1; TRBD1 matches 8 bases. V gave up 4 bases and J gave up 6 bases; unmatched junction bases: 1. The germline CDR1 and CDR2 sequences are MNHNY and SVGAGI (reference sequence). The CDR3 runs 12 residues. CDR3 in amino acids: CASSSTGAEAFF. CDR3 sequence (DNA): TGTGCCAGCAGTTCGACAGGGGCTGAAGCTTTCTTT.

This chain joins TRBV2 and TRBJ1-6; 9 bases fit TRBD1. The V gene end was trimmed by 8 bases and the J gene end by 6 bases; junction bases not matched to a gene: 11. CDR1 and CDR2 (germline): SNHLY, FYNNEI. There are 16 residues in the CDR3. CDR3 region: CASGDRVRGPNSPLHF. As DNA, the CDR3 is TGTGCCAGCGGGGACAGGGTTCGTGGGCCTAATTCACCCCTCCACTTT.

The CDR3 nucleotides are TGCGCCAGCAGCTTGCAATCAGAGACCCAGTACTTC. Protein product: CASSLQSETQYF. The chain employs TRBV5-1 and TRBJ2-5; D remains unclear. The V and J ends lost 1 base and 4 bases respectively, with 5 bases between them. The germline gives CDR1 SGHRS, CDR2 YFSETQ. This CDR3 has 12 amino acids.

The CDR3 region is CASSLLAGGSNTGELFF. CDR3 DNA: TGTGCCAGCAGCTTGTTAGCGGGGGGTTCGAACACCGGGGAGCTGTTTTTT. The rearrangement links TRBV5-4 to TRBJ2-2, with 10 bases fitting TRBD2. Germline trimming cut 1 base from V and 0 bases from J; bases unmatched to any gene: 3. The CDR3 runs to 17 residues. Per germline, CDR1 SGHNT and CDR2 YYREEE (reference sequence).

About this clone itself: No conserved phenylalanine or tryptophan is present at the end of the CDR3, so a read error is the likely explanation. The limits of the CDR3 on the DNA are not certain, so only TCRdb's listed CDR3 is given. The rearrangement joins TRBV4-1 to TRBJ1-2; whether TRBD1, the table's D call, matches the DNA was not checked. Counting both end residues, the CDR3 totals 9 amino acids. Germline V lookup: CDR1 MGHRA, CDR2 YSYEKL. CDR3 in amino acids: CASSQGQGI.

J is TRBJ1-2 and V is TRBV2, with D possibly TRBD1 on 5 matching bases. V was pared by 4 bases and J by 5 bases, with 14 bases between. The CDR3 runs 14 residues. The germline V gene encodes CDR1 SNHLY and CDR2 FYNNEI. The CDR3 nucleotides read TGTGCCAGCAGTGTGTACCCCTCAGGGTATGGCTACACCTTC. Encoded protein: CASSVYPSGYGYTF.

The V gene is TRBV5-8, the J gene TRBJ2-2, with 8 nucleotides matching TRBD1. This CDR3 is built from 14 residues. V lost 0 bases, J lost 6 bases, and 1 base stayed unmatched. CDR1 is SGHTS, CDR2 YDEGEE, per germline. CDR3 protein: CASSLGQGPGELFF. In nucleotides, the CDR3 is TGTGCCAGCAGCTTGGGACAGGGGCCCGGGGAGCTGTTTTTT.

V gene TRBV5-4 combines with J gene TRBJ1-6, with D possibly being TRBD1 (5 bases). The CDR3 has 16 residues. The V end was cut by 3 bases, the J end by 1 base, with 11 bases between. The germline V gene has CDR1 SGHNT and CDR2 YYREEE (reference sequence). DNA of the CDR3: TGTGCCAGCAGCTCGCATGGGGGGTCCTATAATTCACCCCTCCACTTT. It encodes CASSSHGGSYNSPLHF. Full variable domain (remainder filled in from reference TRBV5-4 and TRBJ1-6): ETGVTQSPTHLIKTRGQQVTLRCSSQSGHNTVSWYQQALGQGPQFIFQYYREEENGRGNFPPRFSGLQFPNYSSELNVNALELDDSALYLCASSSHGGSYNSPLHFGNGTRLTVT.

The chain links TRBV9 to TRBJ2-2; 8 nucleotides line up with TRBD1. Trimming cost V 4 bases and J 3 bases; bases outside gene matches: 5. The CDR3 runs 15 residues. Germline values: CDR1 SGDLS, CDR2 YYNGEE. The CDR3 sequence is CASSPRQGYTGELFF. CDR3 DNA: TGTGCCAGCAGCCCACGACAGGGGTACACCGGGGAGCTGTTTTTT.

This clone has just one count. This sequence joins TRBV18 and TRBJ1-6, with D unclear. The germline gives CDR1 KGHSH, CDR2 LQKENI. Between the trimmed V and J ends, which lost 3 bases and 0 bases, there was a span of 6 bases. The CDR3 covers 15 residues. The CDR3 nucleotides read TGTGCCAGCTCACCTGAGAGCTCCTATAATTCACCCCTCCACTTT. Its translation: CASSPESSYNSPLHF.

The chain carries TRBV7-6 and TRBJ2-6, with D unresolved. This CDR3 is built from 16 residues. The germline gives CDR1 SGHVS, CDR2 FNYEAQ. Trimming stripped 0 bases from V and 0 bases from J, with 6 bases between. The CDR3 region has the DNA TGTGCCAGCAGCTTAGCTCCGTTCTCTGGGGCCAACGTCCTGACTTTC. Protein: CASSLAPFSGANVLTF.

The chain joins TRBV5-1 to TRBJ1-6; 7 bases map to TRBD1. CDR3 length equals 14 residues. Germline CDR1 is SGHRS and CDR2 is YFSETQ. V lost 4 bases to trimming and J lost 8 bases; unmatched junction nucleotides: 6. CDR3 protein: CASSPQGVDSPLHF. DNA of the CDR3: TGCGCCAGCAGCCCCCAGGGGGTTGATTCACCCCTCCACTTT.

The J gene is TRBJ1-6, the V gene TRBV4-2; tentative D call: TRBD1 (5 bases). The CDR3 length is 17 residues. CDR1 and CDR2 (germline): LGHNA, YNFKEQ. With 2 bases removed from V and 6 bases from J, the gap between germline ends came to 17 bases. CDR3 amino acids: CASSQRTGGTANSPLHF. CDR3 in DNA: TGTGCCAGCAGCCAACGGACCGGAGGGACGGCTAATTCACCCCTCCACTTT.

The chain combines TRBV2 with TRBJ2-3; 13 bases are a match to TRBD2. The CDR3 sequence is 16 residues long. V lost 4 bases, J lost 5 bases, and 6 bases stayed unmatched. Germline CDR1 SNHLY, CDR2 FYNNEI. The CDR3 DNA reads as TGTGCCAGCAGTGGGTCCCGGACTAGCGGGGGAGATACGCAGTATTTT. Translating it yields CASSGSRTSGGDTQYF. Full variable domain (rest looked up from reference TRBV2 and TRBJ2-3): EPEVTQTPSHQVTQMGQEVILRCVPISNHLYFYWYRQILGQKVEFLVSFYNNEISEKSEIFDDQFSVERPDGSNFTLKIRSTKLEDSAMYFCASSGSRTSGGDTQYFGPGTRLTVL.

The chain carries TRBV29-1 and TRBJ2-7; 9 bases are shared with TRBD1. V was pared by 7 bases and J by 3 bases, with 7 bases of the junction left unmatched. There are 13 residues in the CDR3. Germline V gene lookup returns CDR1 SQVTM and CDR2 ANQGSEA. CDR3 bases: TGCAGCGCTCGGGACAGGGCGGACTACGAGCAGTACTTC. Residues: CSARDRADYEQYF.

The chain joins TRBV11-2 to TRBJ1-1, with D tentatively TRBD1 (6 bases). V was cut by 5 bases and J by 1 base, with 17 bases left in between. The length of the CDR3 is 16 residues. From germline, CDR1 is SGHAT and CDR2 FQNNGV. In nucleotides, the CDR3 is TGTGCCAGCAGCCCTAGGGGGGGGGCAAAGAACACTGAAGCTTTCTTT. Its translation: CASSPRGGAKNTEAFF.

The chain recombines TRBV6-5 with TRBJ2-1; TRBD2 agrees at 7 bases. Germline trimming cut 7 bases from V and 12 bases from J; bases unmatched to any gene: 15. Germline V gene data show CDR1 as MNHEY and CDR2 as SVGAGI. This CDR3 has 14 amino acids. The CDR3 DNA reads as TGTGCCAGCAAGCCAAGCGGGGCTTTCAGCTGGCAGTTCTTC. It translates to CASKPSGAFSWQFF.

This clone was counted only a few times. The chain joins TRBV6-1 to TRBJ1-2; 7 positions agree with TRBD1. This CDR3 spans 14 amino acids. Losses at the gene ends were 9 bases for V and 6 bases for J; bases not matched to a gene: 13. CDR1 and CDR2 (germline): MNHNS, SASEGT. The CDR3 nucleotides are TGTGCCAGACCGAGGGGGCAGGGCTGGGATGGCTACACCTTC. Translation: CARPRGQGWDGYTF.

This chain joins TRBV7-2 and TRBJ2-3; 7 bases are a match to TRBD2. The CDR3 is made up of 13 amino acids. The V segment lost 5 bases and the J segment 4 bases; nucleotides outside the gene matches: 3. Looked up from germline, CDR1 is SGHTA and CDR2 is FQGNSA. Written as DNA, the CDR3 is TGTGCCAGCAGCAGACTAGCCTCAGATACGCAGTATTTT. Translating gives CASSRLASDTQYF.